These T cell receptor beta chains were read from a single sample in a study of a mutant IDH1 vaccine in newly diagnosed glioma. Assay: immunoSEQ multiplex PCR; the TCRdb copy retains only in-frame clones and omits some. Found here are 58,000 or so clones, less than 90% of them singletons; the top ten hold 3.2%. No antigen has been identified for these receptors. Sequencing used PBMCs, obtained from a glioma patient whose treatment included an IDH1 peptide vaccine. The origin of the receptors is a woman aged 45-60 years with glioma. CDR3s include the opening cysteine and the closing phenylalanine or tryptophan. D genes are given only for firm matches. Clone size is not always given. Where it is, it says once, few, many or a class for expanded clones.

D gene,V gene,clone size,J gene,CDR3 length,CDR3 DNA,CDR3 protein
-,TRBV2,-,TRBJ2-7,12,TGTGCCAGCATGGGGGAGCCCTACGAGCAGTACTTC,CASMGEPYEQYF
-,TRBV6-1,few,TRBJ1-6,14,TGTGCCAGCAGTGAGGGCCCGGCGGGTTCACCCCTCCACTTT,CASSEGPAGSPLHF
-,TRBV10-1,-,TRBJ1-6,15,TGCGCCAGCAGTGAAGGGACTATCTATAATTCACCCCTCCACTTT,CASSEGTIYNSPLHF
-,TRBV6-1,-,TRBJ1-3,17,TGTGCCAGCAGTGAAGCGGGGACTCGAGCCTCTGGAAACACCATATATTTT,CASSEAGTRASGNTIYF
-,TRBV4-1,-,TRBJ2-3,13,TGCGCCAGCAGCCATTCGGGAACAGATACGCAGTATTTT,CASSHSGTDTQYF
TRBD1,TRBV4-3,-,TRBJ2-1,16,TGCGCCAGCAGCCAAGGACGGACAGGAGAGTACAATGAGCAGTTCTTC,CASSQGRTGEYNEQFF
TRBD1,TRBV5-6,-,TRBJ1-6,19,TGTGCCAGCAGCCCGGGGAGGGGCAGGGGGTCACCGTTGACCTCACCCCTCCACTTT,CASSPGRGRGSPLTSPLHF
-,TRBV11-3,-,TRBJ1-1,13,TGTGCCAGCAGCTTATCTCAAGGGGTAGAAGCTTTCTTT,CASSLSQGVEAFF
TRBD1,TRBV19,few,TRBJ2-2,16,TGTGCCAGTAGGGGGACAGGGGGCGGTTTGAGCGGGGAGCTGTTTTTT,CASRGTGGGLSGELFF
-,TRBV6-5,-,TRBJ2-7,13,TGTGCCAGCAGCCGAGGACGGCAGTCCGAGCAGTACTTC,CASSRGRQSEQYF
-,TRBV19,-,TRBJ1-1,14,TGTGCCAGTAGTATATTACAGGTGAACACTGAAGCTTTCTTT,CASSILQVNTEAFF
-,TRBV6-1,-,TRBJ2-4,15,TGTGCCAGCAGTGAAAGGCGGCGCCCAGGTGACATTCAGTACTTC,CASSERRRPGDIQYF
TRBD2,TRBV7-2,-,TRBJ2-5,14,TGTGCCAGCAGCCCCGGACTAGCCGCAGAGACCCAGTACTTC,CASSPGLAAETQYF
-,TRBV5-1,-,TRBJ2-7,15,TGCGCCAGCAGGGTTGGTGAAGGGGCCCGAGGCGAGCAGTACTTC,CASRVGEGARGEQYF
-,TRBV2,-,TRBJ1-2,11,TGTGCCAGCAGAAAGCATTATGGCTACACCTTC,CASRKHYGYTF
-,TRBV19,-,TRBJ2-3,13,TGTGCCAGTAGTATTTGGGGCTTAGATACGCAGTATTTT,CASSIWGLDTQYF
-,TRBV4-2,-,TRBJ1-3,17,TGTGCCAGCAGCCAAGATAGCGGGGCAGGGTCGAGGGACACCATATATTTT,CASSQDSGAGSRDTIYF
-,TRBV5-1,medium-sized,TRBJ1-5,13,TGCGCCAGCAGCTTTGAAGGGGATCAGCCCCAGCATTTT,CASSFEGDQPQHF
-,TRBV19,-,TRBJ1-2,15,TGTGCCAGTAGTATAGATCTCGTTGGTATGATTGGCTACACCTTC,CASSIDLVGMIGYTF
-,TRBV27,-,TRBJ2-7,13,TGTGCCAGCAGTTTCCGGGACGGCTACGAGCAGTACTTC,CASSFRDGYEQYF
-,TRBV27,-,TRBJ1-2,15,TGTGCCAGCAGTTTGGGACGCTCGGCGGTCTATGGCTACACCTTC,CASSLGRSAVYGYTF
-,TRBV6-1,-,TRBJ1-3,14,TGTGCCAGCAGTGCCGGCAGGCCGGGAAACACCATATATTTT,CASSAGRPGNTIYF